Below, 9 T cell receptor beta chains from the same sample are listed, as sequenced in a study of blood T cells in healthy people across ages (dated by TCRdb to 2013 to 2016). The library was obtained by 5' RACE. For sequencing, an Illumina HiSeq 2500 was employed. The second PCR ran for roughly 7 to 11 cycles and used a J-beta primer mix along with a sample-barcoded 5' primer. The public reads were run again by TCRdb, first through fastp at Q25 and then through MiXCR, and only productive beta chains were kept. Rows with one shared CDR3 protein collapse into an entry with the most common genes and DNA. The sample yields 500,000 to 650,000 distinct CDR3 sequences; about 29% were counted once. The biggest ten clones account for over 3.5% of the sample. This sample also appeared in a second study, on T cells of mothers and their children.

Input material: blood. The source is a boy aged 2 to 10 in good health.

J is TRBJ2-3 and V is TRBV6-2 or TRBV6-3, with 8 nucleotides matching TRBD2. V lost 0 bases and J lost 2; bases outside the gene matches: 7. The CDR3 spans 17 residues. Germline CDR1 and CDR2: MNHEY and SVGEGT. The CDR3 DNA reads TGTGCCAGCAGTTACTCGGCCAGCGGGGGATACACAGATACGCAGTATTTT. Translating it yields CASSYSASGGYTDTQYF.

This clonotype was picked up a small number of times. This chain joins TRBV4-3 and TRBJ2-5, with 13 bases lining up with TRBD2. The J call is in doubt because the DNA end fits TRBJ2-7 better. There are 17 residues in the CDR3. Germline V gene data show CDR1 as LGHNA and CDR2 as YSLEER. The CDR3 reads CASSHRLAGGSPYEQYF. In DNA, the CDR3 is TGCGCCAGCAGCCACAGACTAGCGGGAGGCAGCCCCTACGAGCAGTACTTC.

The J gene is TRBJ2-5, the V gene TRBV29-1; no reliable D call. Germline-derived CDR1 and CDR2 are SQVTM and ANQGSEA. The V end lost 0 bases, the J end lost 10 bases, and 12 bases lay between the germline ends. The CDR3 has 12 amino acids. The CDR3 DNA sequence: TGCAGCGTTGAAGATTTGGGCAGGAACCAGTACTTC. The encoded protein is CSVEDLGRNQYF. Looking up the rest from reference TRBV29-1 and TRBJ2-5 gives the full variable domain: SAVISQKPSRDICQRGTSLTIQCQVDSQVTMMFWYRQQPGQSLTLIATANQGSEATYESGFVIDKFPISRPNLTFSTLTVSNMSPEDSSIYLCSVEDLGRNQYFGPGTRLLVL.

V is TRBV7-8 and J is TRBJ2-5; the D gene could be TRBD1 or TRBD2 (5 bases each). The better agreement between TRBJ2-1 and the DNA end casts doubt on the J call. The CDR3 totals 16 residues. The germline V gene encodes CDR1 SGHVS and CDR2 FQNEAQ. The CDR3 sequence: CASSSQRGAVRNEQFF. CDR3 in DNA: TGTGCCAGCAGCTCCCAGCGAGGGGCGGTTCGGAATGAGCAGTTCTTC.

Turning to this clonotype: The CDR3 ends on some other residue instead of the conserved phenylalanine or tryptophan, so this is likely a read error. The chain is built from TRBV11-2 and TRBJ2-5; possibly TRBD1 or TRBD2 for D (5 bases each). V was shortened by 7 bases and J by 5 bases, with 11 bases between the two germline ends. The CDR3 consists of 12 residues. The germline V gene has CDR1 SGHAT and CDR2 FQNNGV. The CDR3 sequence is CASTVGDETQYL. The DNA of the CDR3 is TGTGCCAGCACCGTCGGGGACGAGACCCAGTACTTA.

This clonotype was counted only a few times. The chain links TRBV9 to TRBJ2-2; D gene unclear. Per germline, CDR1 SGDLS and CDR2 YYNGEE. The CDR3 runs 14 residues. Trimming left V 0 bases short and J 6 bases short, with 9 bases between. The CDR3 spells CASSVGSPAGELFF. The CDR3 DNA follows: TGTGCCAGCAGCGTAGGAAGCCCCGCCGGGGAGCTGTTTTTT. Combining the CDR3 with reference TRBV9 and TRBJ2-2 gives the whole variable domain DSGVTQTPKHLITATGQRVTLRCSPRSGDLSVYWYQQSLDQGLQFLIQYYNGEERAKGNILERFSAQQFPDLHSELNLSSLELGDSALYFCASSVGSPAGELFFGEGSRLTVL.

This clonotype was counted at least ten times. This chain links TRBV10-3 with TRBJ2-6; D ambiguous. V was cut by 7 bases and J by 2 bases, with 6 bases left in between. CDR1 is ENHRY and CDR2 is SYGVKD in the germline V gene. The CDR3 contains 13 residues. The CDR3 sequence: CAIMLAGANVLTF. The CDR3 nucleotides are TGTGCCATCATGTTGGCTGGGGCCAACGTCCTGACTTTC.

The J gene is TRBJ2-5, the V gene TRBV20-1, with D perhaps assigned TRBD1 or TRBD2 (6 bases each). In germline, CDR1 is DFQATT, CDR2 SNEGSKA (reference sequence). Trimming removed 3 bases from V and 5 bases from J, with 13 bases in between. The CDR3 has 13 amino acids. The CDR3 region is CSASQGRWETQYF. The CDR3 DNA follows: TGCAGTGCTAGCCAGGGGAGGTGGGAGACCCAGTACTTC.

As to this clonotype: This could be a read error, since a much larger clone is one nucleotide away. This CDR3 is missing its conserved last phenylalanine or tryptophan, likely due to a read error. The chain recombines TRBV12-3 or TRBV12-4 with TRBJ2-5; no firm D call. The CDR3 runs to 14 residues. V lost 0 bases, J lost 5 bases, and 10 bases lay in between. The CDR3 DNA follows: TGTGCCAGCAGTTTAGCGGTTAGACGGGAGACCCAGTACCTC. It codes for CASSLAVRRETQYL.